These 17 T cell receptor beta chains originate from one sample sequenced in a study of shared clonotypes between healthy human individuals (dated by TCRdb to 2020 to 2022). Library preparation employed the immunoSEQ multiplex PCR assay. TCRdb provides this immuneACCESS table in a form limited to in-frame rearrangements. Some clones are lacking; in checked studies, under half of them reflect an unresolved V gene, and why the rest are absent is not known. Here the sample has some 1.1 million clones; roughly 77% occur a single time. The ten largest make up roughly 0.9% of the sample. Sequenced input: memory CD4+ T cells from PBMCs. The sample's cell subset or site label is to be understood as: CD45RA-negative fraction. The receptor source for this set is a man aged 18 to 35 in good health. Some clones in this sample may be carry-over from other donors' samples.

The V call is TRBV2, the J call TRBJ1-4, with D perhaps matching TRBD1 (6 bases). CDR1 and CDR2 (germline): SNHLY, FYNNEI. The CDR3 has 18 amino acids. V was pared by 7 bases and J by 4 bases, with 25 bases between. This CDR3 reads CASKRVNVRGLSNEKLFF. The CDR3 nucleotides read TGTGCCAGCAAACGAGTGAACGTCCGGGGGCTGAGTAATGAAAAACTGTTTTTT. The full variable domain, in which reference TRBV2 and TRBJ1-4 provide the parts outside the CDR3, is EPEVTQTPSHQVTQMGQEVILRCVPISNHLYFYWYRQILGQKVEFLVSFYNNEISEKSEIFDDQFSVERPDGSNFTLKIRSTKLEDSAMYFCASKRVNVRGLSNEKLFFGSGTQLSVL.

This rearrangement joins TRBV30 to TRBJ2-1; 11 bases align to TRBD2. V trimming: 1 base; J trimming: 3 bases; junction bases outside the gene matches: 5. Germline lookup yields CDR1 GTSNPN and CDR2 SVGIG (reference sequence). This CDR3 region has 16 residues. DNA of the CDR3: TGTGCCTGGAGTGCCTTACTAGCGGGAGACTACAATGAGCAGTTCTTC. It translates to CAWSALLAGDYNEQFF.

V usage is TRBV11-2 and J usage is TRBJ2-1, with D possibly being TRBD2 (6 bases). V was trimmed by 1 base and J by 3 bases, leaving 10 bases between them. The CDR3 runs 15 residues. Germline V gives CDR1 SGHAT, CDR2 FQNNGV. The CDR3, as DNA: TGTGCCAGCAGCTTAGGAGCGGGCCTCTACAATGAGCAGTTCTTC. Its protein product is CASSLGAGLYNEQFF.

The chain uses TRBV6-5 and TRBJ2-2, with 7 bases that match TRBD2. CDR3 length equals 14 residues. Trimming cost V 2 bases and J 5 bases; bases outside gene matches: 2. Germline V gene lookup returns CDR1 MNHEY and CDR2 SVGAGI. The CDR3 DNA reads TGTGCCAGCAGTTACGGCGGGAGTACCGGGGAGCTGTTTTTT. Amino acids: CASSYGGSTGELFF.

V and J are TRBV18 and TRBJ2-7; perhaps D is TRBD1 or TRBD2 (5 bases each). Germline-derived CDR1 and CDR2 are KGHSH and LQKENI. This CDR3 is built from 14 residues. V was cut by 4 bases and J by 7 bases, with 17 bases left in between. The DNA of the CDR3 is TGTGCCAGCTCACGGGAAGGGACCTCGGGGGAGCAGTACTTC. Its protein is CASSREGTSGEQYF. The complete variable domain, with remaining parts taken from reference TRBV18 and TRBJ2-7, reads NAGVMQNPRHLVRRRGQEARLRCSPMKGHSHVYWYRQLPEEGLKFMVYLQKENIIDESGMPKERFSAEFPKEGPSILRIQQVVRGDSAAYFCASSREGTSGEQYFGPGTRLTVT.

This chain connects TRBV7-8 to TRBJ2-7, with 9 bases lining up with TRBD1. After removal of 6 bases from V and 3 bases from J, the junction contained 9 bases not matched to a gene. The CDR3 is made up of 15 amino acids. The germline gives CDR1 SGHVS, CDR2 FQNEAQ. The DNA for the CDR3 is TGTGCCAGCAGTCCTACTGACAGGGGGAACTACGAGCAGTACTTC. Translated: CASSPTDRGNYEQYF. The entire variable domain, with the rest obtained from reference TRBV7-8 and TRBJ2-7, is as follows: GAGVSQSPRYKVAKRGQDVALRCDPISGHVSLFWYQQALGQGPEFLTYFQNEAQLDKSGLPSDRFFAERPEGSVSTLKIQRTQQEDSAVYLCASSPTDRGNYEQYFGPGTRLTVT.

About this clone: Other DNA sequences in this sample translate to the same CDR3. This chain connects TRBV7-2 to TRBJ2-7, with TRBD2 identical over 11 bases. This CDR3 contains 15 residues. From germline, CDR1 is SGHTA and CDR2 FQGNSA. The V and J ends lost 0 bases and 3 bases, in that order; junction bases with no gene match: 1. The chain's CDR3 is CASSLAGTSGYEQYF. CDR3 DNA: TGTGCCAGCAGCTTAGCCGGGACTAGCGGCTACGAGCAGTACTTC.

The sample holds a few counts of this clone. The sample contains more than one DNA sequence encoding this CDR3. J is TRBJ2-7 and V is TRBV10-3, with D possibly being TRBD1 (6 bases). V lost 3 bases and J 4 bases, leaving 7 bases between the germline ends. Germline CDR1 reads ENHRY; CDR2 reads SYGVKD. The CDR3 runs to 12 residues. As DNA, the CDR3 is TGTGCCATCAGTGACAGGGGATACGAGCAGTACTTC. As protein: CAISDRGYEQYF.

The chain combines TRBV13 with TRBJ1-2; D gene uncertain. Trimming stripped 0 bases from V and 5 bases from J, with 16 bases between. Germline loops: CDR1 PRHDT, CDR2 FYEKMQ (reference sequence). The CDR3 runs 16 residues. The CDR3 loop is CASSLGVSGALYGYTF. DNA of the CDR3: TGTGCCAGCAGCTTAGGAGTGTCGGGCGCTTTATATGGCTACACCTTC.

CDR3 DNA sequence: TGCGCCAGCAGCCAAGTAGGTCTAGCGGGAGGTGAGCAGTACTTC. Translation: CASSQVGLAGGEQYF. The chain links TRBV4-3 to TRBJ2-7; 11 nucleotides agree with TRBD2. Per germline, CDR1 LGHNA and CDR2 YSLEER. V shed 1 base, J shed 7 bases, and the junction held 6 bases outside the gene matches. CDR3 length equals 15 residues.

Only one count was recorded for this clone. The chain is built from TRBV30 and TRBJ2-5; D perhaps matches TRBD2 (5 bases). Germline CDR1 GTSNPN, CDR2 SVGIG (reference sequence). The CDR3 is made up of 13 amino acids. V lost 5 bases and J lost 5, with 15 bases in between. The CDR3 loop is CAWSAGVKETQYF. The CDR3 DNA is TGTGCCTGGTCGGCGGGCGTGAAGGAGACCCAGTACTTC.

In this sample, this clone turned up once. The chain employs TRBV7-2 and TRBJ1-5; D is uncertain. CDR3 length: 15 residues. Germline V lookup: CDR1 SGHTA, CDR2 FQGNSA. V lost 4 bases and J lost 5, with 15 bases in between. Here the CDR3 reads CASSSGSDGYQPQHF. CDR3 nucleotides: TGTGCCAGCAGCTCAGGATCCGACGGATATCAGCCCCAGCATTTT.

A remark on this clone: Other nucleotide sequences from this sample produce the same CDR3. The V gene is TRBV5-1, the J gene TRBJ2-3; 8 positions agree with TRBD1. This CDR3 contains 14 residues. Germline V lookup: CDR1 SGHRS, CDR2 YFSETQ. The V segment lost 2 bases and the J segment 4 bases; nucleotides outside the gene matches: 3. The CDR3 nucleotides are TGCGCCAGCAGCTTCCGACAGGGGCCAGATACGCAGTATTTT. This translates into CASSFRQGPDTQYF.

This clone was detected only once. The V gene is TRBV5-1, the J gene TRBJ2-1; D call uncertain. CDR3 length: 12 residues. Germline V gives CDR1 SGHRS, CDR2 YFSETQ. V lost 0 bases and J 8 bases, leaving 6 bases between the germline ends. The CDR3 reads CASSLAWDEQFF. In DNA, the CDR3 is TGCGCCAGCAGCTTGGCCTGGGATGAGCAGTTCTTC.

The chain combines TRBV27 with TRBJ1-1, with 8 bases aligning to TRBD1. This CDR3 spans 13 amino acids. The germline CDR1 and CDR2 sequences are MNHEY and SMNVEV (reference sequence). V was pared by 5 bases and J by 7 bases, with 6 bases of the junction left unmatched. The CDR3 spells CASSPWGQVEAFF. The CDR3 DNA reads TGTGCCAGCAGTCCGTGGGGACAGGTTGAAGCTTTCTTT.

This chain uses TRBV28 with TRBJ1-3, with a weak D call TRBD1 (5 bases). The CDR3 sequence is 15 residues long. V was shortened by 2 bases and J by 3 bases, with 11 bases between the two germline ends. Germline V gene sequence: CDR1 MDHEN, CDR2 SYDVKM. The CDR3 DNA sequence: TGTGCCAGCAGTTTACCCCCGGGACGTGGAAACACCATATATTTT. It codes for CASSLPPGRGNTIYF.

The chain employs TRBV5-1 and TRBJ2-3; the D gene is possibly TRBD2 (5 bases). Germline lookup yields CDR1 SGHRS and CDR2 YFSETQ. The CDR3 is 11 residues long. Trimming removed 5 bases from V and 4 bases from J, with 5 bases in between. DNA of the CDR3: TGCGCCAGCAGGAGGGCAGATACGCAGTATTTT. Its translation is CASRRADTQYF.